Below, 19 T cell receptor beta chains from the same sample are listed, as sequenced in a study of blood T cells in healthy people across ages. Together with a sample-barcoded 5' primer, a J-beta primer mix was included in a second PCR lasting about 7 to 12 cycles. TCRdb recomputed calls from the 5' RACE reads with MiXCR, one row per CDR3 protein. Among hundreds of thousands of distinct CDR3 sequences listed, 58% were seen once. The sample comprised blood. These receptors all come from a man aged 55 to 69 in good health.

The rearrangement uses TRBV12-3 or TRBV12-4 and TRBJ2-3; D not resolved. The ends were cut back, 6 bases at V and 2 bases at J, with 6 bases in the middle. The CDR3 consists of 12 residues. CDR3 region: CASSRNTDTQYF. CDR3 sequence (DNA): TGTGCCAGCAGCCGCAACACAGATACGCAGTATTTT.

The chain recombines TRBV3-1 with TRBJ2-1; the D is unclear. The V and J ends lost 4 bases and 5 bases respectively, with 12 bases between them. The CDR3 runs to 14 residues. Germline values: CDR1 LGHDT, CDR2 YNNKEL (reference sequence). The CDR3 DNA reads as TGTGCCAGCAGCCCGACCACAAGTCACAATGAGCAGTTCTTC. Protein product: CASSPTTSHNEQFF.

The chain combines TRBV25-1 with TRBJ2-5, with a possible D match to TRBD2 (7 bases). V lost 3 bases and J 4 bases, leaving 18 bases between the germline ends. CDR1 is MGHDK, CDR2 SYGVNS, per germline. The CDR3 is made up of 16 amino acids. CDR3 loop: CASSDLQGGHGETQYF. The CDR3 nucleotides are TGTGCCAGCAGTGACCTACAGGGAGGGCATGGAGAGACCCAGTACTTC.

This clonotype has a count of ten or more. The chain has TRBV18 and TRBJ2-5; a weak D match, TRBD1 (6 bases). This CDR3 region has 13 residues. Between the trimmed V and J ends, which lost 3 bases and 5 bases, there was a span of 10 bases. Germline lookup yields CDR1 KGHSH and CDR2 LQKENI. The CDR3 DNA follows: TGTGCCAGCTCACCGGGACAACTGGAGACCCAGTACTTC. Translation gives CASSPGQLETQYF.

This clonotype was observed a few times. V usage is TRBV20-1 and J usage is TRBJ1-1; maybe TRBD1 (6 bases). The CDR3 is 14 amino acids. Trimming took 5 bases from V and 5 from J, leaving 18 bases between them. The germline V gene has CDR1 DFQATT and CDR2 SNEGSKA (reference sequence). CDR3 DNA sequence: TGCAGTGCTGAAAGCAGGGGTATAGGGACTGAAGCTTTCTTT. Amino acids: CSAESRGIGTEAFF.

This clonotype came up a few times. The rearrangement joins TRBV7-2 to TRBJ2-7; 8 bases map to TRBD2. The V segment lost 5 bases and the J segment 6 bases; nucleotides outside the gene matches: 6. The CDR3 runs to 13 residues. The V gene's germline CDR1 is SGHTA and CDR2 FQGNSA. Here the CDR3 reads CASSPYGGGEQYF. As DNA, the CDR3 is TGTGCCAGCAGCCCCTACGGGGGGGGCGAGCAGTACTTC.

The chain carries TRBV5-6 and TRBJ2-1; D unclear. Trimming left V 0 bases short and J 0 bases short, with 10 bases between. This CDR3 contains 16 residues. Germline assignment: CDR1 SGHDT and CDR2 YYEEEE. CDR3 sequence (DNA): TGTGCCAGCAGCTTGGGAAGCGTGAGCTCCTACAATGAGCAGTTCTTC. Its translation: CASSLGSVSSYNEQFF.

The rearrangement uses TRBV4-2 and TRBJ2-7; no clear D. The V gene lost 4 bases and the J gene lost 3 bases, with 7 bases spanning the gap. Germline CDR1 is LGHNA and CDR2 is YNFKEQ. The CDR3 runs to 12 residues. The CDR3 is CASSPNNYEQYF. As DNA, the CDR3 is TGTGCCAGCAGCCCAAACAACTACGAGCAGTACTTC.

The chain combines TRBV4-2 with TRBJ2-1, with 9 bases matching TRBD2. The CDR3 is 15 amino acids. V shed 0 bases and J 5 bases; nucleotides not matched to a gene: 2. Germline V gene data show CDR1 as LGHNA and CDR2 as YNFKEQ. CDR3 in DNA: TGTGCCAGCAGCCAAGATGTAGCGGGGGACAATGAGCAGTTCTTC. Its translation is CASSQDVAGDNEQFF.

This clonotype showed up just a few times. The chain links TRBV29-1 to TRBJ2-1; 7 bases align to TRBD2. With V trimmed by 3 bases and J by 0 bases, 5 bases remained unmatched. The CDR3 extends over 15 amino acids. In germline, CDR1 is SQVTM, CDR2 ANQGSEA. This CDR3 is CSVEGGSYSYNEQFF. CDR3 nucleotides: TGCAGCGTTGAGGGGGGGTCCTACTCCTACAATGAGCAGTTCTTC.

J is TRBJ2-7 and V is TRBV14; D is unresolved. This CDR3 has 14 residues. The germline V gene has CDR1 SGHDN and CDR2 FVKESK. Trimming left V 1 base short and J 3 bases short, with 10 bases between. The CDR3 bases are TGTGCCAGCAGCCAAGGGACGTCCGTCTACGAGCAGTACTTC. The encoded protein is CASSQGTSVYEQYF.

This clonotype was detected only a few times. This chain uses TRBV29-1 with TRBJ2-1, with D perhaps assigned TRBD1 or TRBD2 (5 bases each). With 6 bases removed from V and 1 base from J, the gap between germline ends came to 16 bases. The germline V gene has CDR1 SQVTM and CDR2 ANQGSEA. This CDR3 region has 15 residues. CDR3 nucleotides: TGCAGCGTGGGGGACCATCTTAGGTCCTACAATGAGCAGTTCTTC. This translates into CSVGDHLRSYNEQFF.

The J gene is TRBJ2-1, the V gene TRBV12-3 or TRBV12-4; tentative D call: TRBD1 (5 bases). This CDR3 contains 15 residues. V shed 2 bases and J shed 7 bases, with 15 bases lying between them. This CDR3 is CASSLTGARGNEQFF. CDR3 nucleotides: TGTGCCAGCAGTTTAACAGGAGCGAGAGGTAATGAGCAGTTCTTC.

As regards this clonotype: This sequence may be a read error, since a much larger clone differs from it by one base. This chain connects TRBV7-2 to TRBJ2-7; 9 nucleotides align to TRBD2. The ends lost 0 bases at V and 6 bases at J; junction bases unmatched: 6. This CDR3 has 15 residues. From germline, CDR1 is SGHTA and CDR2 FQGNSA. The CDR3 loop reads CASSLAGTSFLEQYF. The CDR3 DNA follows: TGTGCCAGCAGCTTAGCGGGGACTAGCTTCCTCGAGCAGTACTTC.

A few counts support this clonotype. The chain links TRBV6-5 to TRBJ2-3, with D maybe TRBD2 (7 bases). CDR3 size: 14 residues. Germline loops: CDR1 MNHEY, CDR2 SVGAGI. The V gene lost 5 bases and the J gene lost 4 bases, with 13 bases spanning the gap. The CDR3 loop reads CASSRGGRADTQYF. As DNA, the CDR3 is TGTGCCAGCAGTAGGGGGGGCCGTGCAGATACGCAGTATTTT.

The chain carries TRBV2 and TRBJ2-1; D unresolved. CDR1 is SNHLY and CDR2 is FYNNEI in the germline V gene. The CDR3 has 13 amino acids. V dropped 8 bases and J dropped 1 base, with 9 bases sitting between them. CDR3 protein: CASQEASYNEQFF. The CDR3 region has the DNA TGTGCCAGCCAGGAAGCTTCCTACAATGAGCAGTTCTTC. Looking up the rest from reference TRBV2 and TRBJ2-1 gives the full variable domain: EPEVTQTPSHQVTQMGQEVILRCVPISNHLYFYWYRQILGQKVEFLVSFYNNEISEKSEIFDDQFSVERPDGSNFTLKIRSTKLEDSAMYFCASQEASYNEQFFGPGTRLTVL.

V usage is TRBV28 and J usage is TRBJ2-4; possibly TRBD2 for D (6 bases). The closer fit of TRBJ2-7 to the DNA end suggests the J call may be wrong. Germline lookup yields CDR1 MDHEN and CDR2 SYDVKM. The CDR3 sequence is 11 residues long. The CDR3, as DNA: TGTGCCACTACGGAGGGGTACGAGCAGTACTTC. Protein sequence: CATTEGYEQYF.

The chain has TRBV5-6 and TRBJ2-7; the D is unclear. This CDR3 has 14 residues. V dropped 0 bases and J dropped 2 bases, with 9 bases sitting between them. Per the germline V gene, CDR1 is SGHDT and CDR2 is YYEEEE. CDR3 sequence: CASSLGPRAYEQYF. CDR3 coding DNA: TGTGCCAGCAGCTTGGGGCCCAGAGCCTACGAGCAGTACTTC.

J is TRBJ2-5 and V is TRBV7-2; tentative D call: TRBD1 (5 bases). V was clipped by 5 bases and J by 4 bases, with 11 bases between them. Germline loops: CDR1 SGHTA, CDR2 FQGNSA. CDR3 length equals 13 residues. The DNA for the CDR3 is TGTGCCAGCAGCCTCTGGACACGAGAGACCCAGTACTTC. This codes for CASSLWTRETQYF.